Listed below are T cell receptor beta chains from one sample, sequenced in a study of OX40 agonist ivuxolimab in advanced cancers. Only in-frame clones appear in the TCRdb table, and some are missing; sequencing was by immunoSEQ multiplex PCR. Here the sample spans 40,000 or so clones, 65% to 90% being singletons. Specimen: CD4+ or CD8+ T cells sorted from blood, collected in a trial of the OX40 agonist ivuxolimab. Receptor source: an adult with an advanced solid tumor such as melanoma, head and neck, liver or kidney cancer. Both conserved end residues are part of each CDR3. The D gene is left open where the match is weak. Size tells how often a clone was seen (once, few, many) or the class of an expanded clone, and some rows leave it out.

clone size: .; D gene: TRBD1; J gene: TRBJ2-3; V gene: TRBV30; CDR3 protein: CAWGRTDRDTQYF; CDR3 DNA: TGTGCCTGGGGTAGGACGGACAGGGATACGCAGTATTTT
clone size: .; D gene: TRBD2; J gene: TRBJ2-5; V gene: TRBV10-3; CDR3 protein: CATSGTSTETQYF; CDR3 DNA: TGTGCCACCTCCGGGACTAGCACGGAGACCCAGTACTTC
clone size: .; D gene: .; J gene: TRBJ2-5; V gene: TRBV7-6; CDR3 protein: CASSLGAGLVETQYF; CDR3 DNA: TGTGCCAGCAGCTTAGGCGCGGGATTGGTAGAGACCCAGTACTTC
clone size: .; D gene: .; J gene: TRBJ2-5; V gene: TRBV18; CDR3 protein: CASSLPRQETQYF; CDR3 DNA: TGTGCCAGCTCACTACCCCGCCAAGAGACCCAGTACTTC
clone size: .; D gene: .; J gene: TRBJ2-7; V gene: TRBV4-2; CDR3 protein: CASSPAPGTRYYEQYF; CDR3 DNA: TGTGCCAGCAGCCCGGCCCCGGGGACCCGTTACTACGAGCAGTACTTC
clone size: .; D gene: TRBD1; J gene: TRBJ2-1; V gene: TRBV11-3; CDR3 protein: CASSRRTGYEQFF; CDR3 DNA: TGTGCCAGCAGTCGGCGGACAGGCTATGAGCAGTTCTTC
clone size: few; D gene: .; J gene: TRBJ2-3; V gene: TRBV11-2; CDR3 protein: CASSSPLGQLSTDTQYF; CDR3 DNA: TGTGCCAGCAGCTCTCCTTTGGGCCAACTTAGCACAGATACGCAGTATTTT
clone size: few; D gene: .; J gene: TRBJ1-1; V gene: TRBV28; CDR3 protein: CASSFPQGEAFF; CDR3 DNA: TGTGCCAGCAGTTTCCCTCAGGGCGAAGCTTTCTTT
clone size: .; D gene: TRBD1; J gene: TRBJ1-6; V gene: TRBV5-6; CDR3 protein: CASSRQGGANNSPLHF; CDR3 DNA: TGTGCCAGCAGTCGACAGGGGGGTGCAAATAATTCACCCCTCCACTTT
clone size: few; D gene: .; J gene: TRBJ2-5; V gene: TRBV15; CDR3 protein: CATSADPGETQYF; CDR3 DNA: TGTGCCACCAGCGCAGACCCTGGAGAGACCCAGTACTTC
clone size: .; D gene: .; J gene: TRBJ1-5; V gene: TRBV7-9; CDR3 protein: CASSLTSTNQPQHF; CDR3 DNA: TGTGCCAGCAGCTTAACTAGTACCAATCAGCCCCAGCATTTT
clone size: .; D gene: TRBD1; J gene: TRBJ1-2; V gene: TRBV4-2; CDR3 protein: CASSQDQTGRNGYTF; CDR3 DNA: TGTGCCAGCAGCCAAGATCAGACAGGGAGGAATGGCTACACCTTC
clone size: .; D gene: TRBD1; J gene: TRBJ1-1; V gene: TRBV5-1; CDR3 protein: CASSLTGATEAFF; CDR3 DNA: TGCGCCAGCAGCCTTACAGGGGCCACTGAAGCTTTCTTT